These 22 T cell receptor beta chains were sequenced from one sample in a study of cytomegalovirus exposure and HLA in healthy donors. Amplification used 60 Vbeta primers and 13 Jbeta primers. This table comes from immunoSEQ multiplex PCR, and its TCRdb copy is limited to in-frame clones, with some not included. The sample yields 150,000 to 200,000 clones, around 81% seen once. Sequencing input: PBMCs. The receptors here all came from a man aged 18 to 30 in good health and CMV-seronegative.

Here the CDR3 DNA reads TGTGCCAGCAGCCAGATCGCTAGCGGGACGACCTACAATGAGCAGTTCTTC. Translating it yields CASSQIASGTTYNEQFF. The chain joins TRBV9 to TRBJ2-1, with 9 bases lining up with TRBD2. V shed 4 bases and J 2 bases; nucleotides not matched to a gene: 10. The CDR3 covers 17 residues. Germline CDR1 and CDR2: SGDLS and YYNGEE.

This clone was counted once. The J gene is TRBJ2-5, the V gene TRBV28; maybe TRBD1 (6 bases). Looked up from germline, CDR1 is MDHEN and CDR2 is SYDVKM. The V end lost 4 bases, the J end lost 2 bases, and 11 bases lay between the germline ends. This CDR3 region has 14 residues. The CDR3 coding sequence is TGTGCCAGCAGTTCTAACCAGGGGCAAGAGACCCAGTACTTC. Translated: CASSSNQGQETQYF.

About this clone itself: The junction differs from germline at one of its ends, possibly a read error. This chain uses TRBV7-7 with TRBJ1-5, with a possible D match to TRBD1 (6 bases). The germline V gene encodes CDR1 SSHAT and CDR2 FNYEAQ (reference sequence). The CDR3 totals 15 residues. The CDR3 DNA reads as TGTGCTAGCAGCTCAAAGGACAGCAGCAATCAGCCCCAGCATTTT. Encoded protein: CASSSKDSSNQPQHF. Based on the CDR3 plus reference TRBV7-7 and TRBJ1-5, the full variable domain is GAGVSQSPRYKVTKRGQDVTLRCDPISSHATLYWYQQALGQGPEFLTYFNYEAQPDKSGLPSDRFSAERPEGSISTLTIQRTEQRDSAMYRCASSSKDSSNQPQHFGDGTRLSIL.

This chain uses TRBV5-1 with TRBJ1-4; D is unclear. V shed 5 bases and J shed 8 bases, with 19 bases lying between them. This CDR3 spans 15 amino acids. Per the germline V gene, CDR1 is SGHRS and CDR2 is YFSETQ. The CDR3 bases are TGCGCCAGCAGACATAACAGTCGCCCTCAAGAAAAACTGTTTTTT. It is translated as CASRHNSRPQEKLFF.

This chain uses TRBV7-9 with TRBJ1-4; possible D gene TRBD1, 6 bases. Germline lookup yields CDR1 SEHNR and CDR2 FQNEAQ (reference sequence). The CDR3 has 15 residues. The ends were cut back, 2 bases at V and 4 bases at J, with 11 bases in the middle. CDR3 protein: CASSLTQGLNEKLFF. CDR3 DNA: TGTGCCAGCAGCTTAACACAGGGCCTTAATGAAAAACTGTTTTTT.

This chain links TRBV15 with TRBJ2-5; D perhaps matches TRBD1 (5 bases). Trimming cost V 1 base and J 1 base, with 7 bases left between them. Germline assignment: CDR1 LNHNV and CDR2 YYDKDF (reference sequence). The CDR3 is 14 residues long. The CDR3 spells CATSRGRGQETQYF. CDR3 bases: TGTGCCACCAGCAGAGGAAGGGGCCAAGAGACCCAGTACTTC.

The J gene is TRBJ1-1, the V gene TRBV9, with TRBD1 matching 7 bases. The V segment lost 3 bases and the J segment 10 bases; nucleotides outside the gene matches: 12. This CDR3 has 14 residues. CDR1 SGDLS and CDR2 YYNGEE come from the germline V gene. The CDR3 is CASSAESQGVGAFF. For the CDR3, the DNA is TGTGCCAGCAGCGCCGAGTCCCAGGGGGTAGGAGCTTTCTTT.

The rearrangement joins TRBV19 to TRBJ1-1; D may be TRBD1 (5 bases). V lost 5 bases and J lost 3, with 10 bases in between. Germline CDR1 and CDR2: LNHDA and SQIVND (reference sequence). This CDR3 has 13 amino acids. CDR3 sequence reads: CASSSEGYTEAFF. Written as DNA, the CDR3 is TGTGCCAGTAGTTCGGAGGGGTACACTGAAGCTTTCTTT.

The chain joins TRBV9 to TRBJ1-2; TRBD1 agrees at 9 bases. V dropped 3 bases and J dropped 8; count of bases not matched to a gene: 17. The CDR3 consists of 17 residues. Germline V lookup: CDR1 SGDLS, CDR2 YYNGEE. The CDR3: CASSEIGTGRTREGYTF. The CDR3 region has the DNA TGTGCCAGCAGCGAAATAGGGACAGGGAGGACTCGGGAGGGCTACACCTTC. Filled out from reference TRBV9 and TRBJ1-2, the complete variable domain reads DSGVTQTPKHLITATGQRVTLRCSPRSGDLSVYWYQQSLDQGLQFLIQYYNGEERAKGNILERFSAQQFPDLHSELNLSSLELGDSALYFCASSEIGTGRTREGYTFGSGTRLTVV.

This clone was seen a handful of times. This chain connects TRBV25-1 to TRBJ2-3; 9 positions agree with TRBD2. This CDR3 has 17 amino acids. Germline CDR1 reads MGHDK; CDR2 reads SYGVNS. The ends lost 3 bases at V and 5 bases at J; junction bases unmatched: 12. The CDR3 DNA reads TGTGCCAGCAGTGATGGGCTAGCGGGGTTTTCTGGAGATACGCAGTATTTT. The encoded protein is CASSDGLAGFSGDTQYF. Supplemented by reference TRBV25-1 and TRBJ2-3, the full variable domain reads EADIYQTPRYLVIGTGKKITLECSQTMGHDKMYWYQQDPGMELHLIHYSYGVNSTEKGDLSSESTVSRIRTEHFPLTLESARPSHTSQYLCASSDGLAGFSGDTQYFGPGTRLTVL.

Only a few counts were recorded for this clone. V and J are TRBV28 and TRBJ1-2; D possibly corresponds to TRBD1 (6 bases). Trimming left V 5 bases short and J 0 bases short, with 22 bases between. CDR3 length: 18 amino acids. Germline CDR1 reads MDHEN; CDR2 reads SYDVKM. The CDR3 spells CASSPLPYSGESNYGYTF. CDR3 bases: TGTGCCAGCAGTCCCCTACCTTACTCAGGGGAGTCTAACTATGGCTACACCTTC.

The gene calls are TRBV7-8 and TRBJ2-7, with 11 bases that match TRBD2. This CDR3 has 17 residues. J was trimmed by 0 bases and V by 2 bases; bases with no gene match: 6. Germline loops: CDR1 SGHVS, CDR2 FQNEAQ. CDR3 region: CASSLTVAGGSSYEQYF. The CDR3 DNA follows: TGTGCCAGCAGCTTAACAGTAGCGGGAGGGAGCTCCTACGAGCAGTACTTC. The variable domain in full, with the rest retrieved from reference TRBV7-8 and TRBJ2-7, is GAGVSQSPRYKVAKRGQDVALRCDPISGHVSLFWYQQALGQGPEFLTYFQNEAQLDKSGLPSDRFFAERPEGSVSTLKIQRTQQEDSAVYLCASSLTVAGGSSYEQYFGPGTRLTVT.

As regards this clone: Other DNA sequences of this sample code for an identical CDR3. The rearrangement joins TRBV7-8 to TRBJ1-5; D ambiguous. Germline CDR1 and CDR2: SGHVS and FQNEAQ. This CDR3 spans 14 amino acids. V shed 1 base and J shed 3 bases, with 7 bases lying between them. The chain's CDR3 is CASSLGTVNQPQHF. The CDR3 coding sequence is TGTGCCAGCAGCTTAGGCACAGTCAATCAGCCCCAGCATTTT.

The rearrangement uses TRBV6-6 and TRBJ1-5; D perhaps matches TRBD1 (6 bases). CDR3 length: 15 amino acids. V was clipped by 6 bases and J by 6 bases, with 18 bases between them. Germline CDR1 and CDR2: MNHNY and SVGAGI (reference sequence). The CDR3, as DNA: TGTGCCAGCAGCCTCCGGGACACGGGATTTCAGCCCCAGCATTTT. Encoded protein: CASSLRDTGFQPQHF.

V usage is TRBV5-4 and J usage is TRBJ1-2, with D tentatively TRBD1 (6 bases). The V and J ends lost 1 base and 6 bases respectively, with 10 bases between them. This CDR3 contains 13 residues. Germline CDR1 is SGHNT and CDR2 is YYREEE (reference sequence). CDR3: CASSLMGADGYTF. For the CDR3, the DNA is TGTGCCAGCAGCTTGATGGGGGCTGATGGCTACACCTTC.

CDR3 nucleotides: TGCGCCAGCAGCCAAGATCAGGGGCTCGGGCTGTTTTCACCCCTCCACTTT. Its translation is CASSQDQGLGLFSPLHF. This rearrangement joins TRBV4-1 to TRBJ1-6, with a weak D call TRBD1 (6 bases). The germline gives CDR1 MGHRA, CDR2 YSYEKL. The CDR3 consists of 17 residues. V lost 0 bases and J lost 9, with 18 bases in between.

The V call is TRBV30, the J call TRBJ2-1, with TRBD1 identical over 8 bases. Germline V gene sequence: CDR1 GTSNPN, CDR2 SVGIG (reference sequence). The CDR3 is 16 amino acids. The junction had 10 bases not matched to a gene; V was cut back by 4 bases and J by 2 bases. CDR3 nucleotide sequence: TGTGCCTGGACCCGGGGGCGGACAGGGACCTACAATGAGCAGTTCTTC. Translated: CAWTRGRTGTYNEQFF.

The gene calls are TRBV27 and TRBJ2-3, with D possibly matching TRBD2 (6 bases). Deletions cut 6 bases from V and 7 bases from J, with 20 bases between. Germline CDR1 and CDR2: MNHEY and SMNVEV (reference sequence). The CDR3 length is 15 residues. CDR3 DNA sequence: TGTGCCAGCAGGGGGGGAAGGGCACTCAAGAATACGCAGTATTTT. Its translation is CASRGGRALKNTQYF.

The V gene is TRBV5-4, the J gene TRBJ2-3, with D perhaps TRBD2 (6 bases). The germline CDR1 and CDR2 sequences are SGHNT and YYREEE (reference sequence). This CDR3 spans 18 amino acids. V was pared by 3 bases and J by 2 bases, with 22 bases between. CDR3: CASSYGAGRGWITDTQYF. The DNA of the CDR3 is TGTGCCAGCAGCTATGGGGCTGGGCGGGGTTGGATCACAGATACGCAGTATTTT.

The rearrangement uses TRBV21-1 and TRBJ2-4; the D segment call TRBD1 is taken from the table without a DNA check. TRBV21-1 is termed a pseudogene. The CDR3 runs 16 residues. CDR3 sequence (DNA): TGTGCCAGCAGCAAAGATAGGGGGATGACCAAAAACATTCAGTACTTC. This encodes CASSKDRGMTKNIQYF.

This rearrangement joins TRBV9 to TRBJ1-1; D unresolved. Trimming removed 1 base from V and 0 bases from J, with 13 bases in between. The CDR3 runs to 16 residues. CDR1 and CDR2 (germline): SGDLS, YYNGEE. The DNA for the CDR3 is TGTGCCAGCAGCGTACTACCAGGAACATTGAACACTGAAGCTTTCTTT. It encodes CASSVLPGTLNTEAFF.

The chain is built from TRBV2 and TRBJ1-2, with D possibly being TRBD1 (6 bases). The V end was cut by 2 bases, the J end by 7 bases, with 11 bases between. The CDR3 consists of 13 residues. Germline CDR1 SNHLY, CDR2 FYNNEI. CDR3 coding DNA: TGTGCCAGCAGTGAACAGGGACATCCTGGCTACACCTTC. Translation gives CASSEQGHPGYTF. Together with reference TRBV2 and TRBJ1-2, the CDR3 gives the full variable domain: EPEVTQTPSHQVTQMGQEVILRCVPISNHLYFYWYRQILGQKVEFLVSFYNNEISEKSEIFDDQFSVERPDGSNFTLKIRSTKLEDSAMYFCASSEQGHPGYTFGSGTRLTVV.